This TCR beta chain was profiled in a study of control samples from healthy donors and cancer patients. The method was immunoSEQ multiplex PCR; TCRdb's version includes in-frame clones alone and lacks a portion of them. The table shows approximately 170,000 clones, with 92% occurring only once. This CDR3 contains 15 residues. From germline, CDR1 is MDHEN and CDR2 SYDVKM. V was cut by 5 bases and J by 8 bases, with 21 bases left in between. The genes are TRBV28 and TRBJ1-1, with a possible D match to TRBD1 (6 bases). This clonotype was sampled from a woman aged 25 to 39 in good health. The sequencing input was blood. The CDR3 DNA is TGTGCCAGCAGTCTCTCGAGCCAAGGAACAGGGGAAGCTTTCTTT. Protein: CASSLSSQGTGEAFF. The entire variable domain, with the rest obtained from reference TRBV28 and TRBJ1-1, is as follows: DVKVTQSSRYLVKRTGEKVFLECVQDMDHENMFWYRQDPGLGLRLIYFSYDVKMKEKGDIPEGYSVSREKKERFSLILESASTNQTSMYLCASSLSSQGTGEAFFGQGTRLTVV.